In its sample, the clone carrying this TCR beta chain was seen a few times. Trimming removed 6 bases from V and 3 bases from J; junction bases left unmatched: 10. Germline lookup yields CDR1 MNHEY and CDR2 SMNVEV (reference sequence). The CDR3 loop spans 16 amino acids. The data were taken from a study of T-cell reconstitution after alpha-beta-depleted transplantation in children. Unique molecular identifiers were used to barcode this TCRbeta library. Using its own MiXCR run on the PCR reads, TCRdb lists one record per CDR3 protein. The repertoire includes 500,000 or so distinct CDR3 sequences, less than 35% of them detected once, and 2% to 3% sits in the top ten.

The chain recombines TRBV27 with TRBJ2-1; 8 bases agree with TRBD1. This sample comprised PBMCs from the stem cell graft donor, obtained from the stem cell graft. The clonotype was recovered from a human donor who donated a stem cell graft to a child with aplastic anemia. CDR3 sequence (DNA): TGTGCCAGCAGCTTCCCCCCGACAGGGGACTACAATGAGCAGTTCTTC. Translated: CASSFPPTGDYNEQFF.